One and the same sample provided the 18 T cell receptor beta chains below, sequenced in a study of blood T cell repertoires in COVID-19. Sequencing was performed with immunoSEQ multiplex PCR; in TCRdb, only in-frame clones are kept and a portion is missing. The sample holds about 87,000 clones; 80% to 90% are singletons and the top ten take around 5%. The sample comprised peripheral blood. These receptors all come from a woman older than 75 with acute or convalescent COVID-19.

A single count supports this clone. This rearrangement joins TRBV3-1 (or the pseudogene TRBV3-2) to TRBJ1-1; D remains ambiguous. V was trimmed by 3 bases and J by 10 bases, leaving 18 bases between them. CDR1 and CDR2 (germline): LGHDT, YNNKEL (reference sequence). This CDR3 has 14 amino acids. CDR3 coding DNA: TGTGCCAGCAGCCACGACTTAATCTTTGCTGGAGCTTTCTTT. As protein: CASSHDLIFAGAFF.

The CDR3 sequence: CASSQGTSGSYNEQFF. CDR3 in DNA: TGTGCCAGCAGCCAAGGGACTAGCGGTTCCTACAATGAGCAGTTCTTC. This chain joins TRBV7-9 and TRBJ2-1; 11 bases line up with TRBD2. V lost 5 bases, J lost 1 base, and 4 bases stayed unmatched. CDR3 size: 16 residues. Germline CDR1 and CDR2: SEHNR and FQNEAQ (reference sequence).

The chain links TRBV28 to TRBJ2-3; the match to TRBD2 covers 8 bases. CDR1 is MDHEN and CDR2 is SYDVKM in the germline V gene. The length of the CDR3 is 15 residues. The ends lost 11 bases at V and 2 bases at J; junction bases unmatched: 12. The CDR3 is CAGRGAGANTDTQYF. CDR3 nucleotide sequence: TGTGCCGGCCGAGGAGCGGGGGCGAACACAGATACGCAGTATTTT.

The chain employs TRBV9 and TRBJ2-1, with TRBD2 matching 8 bases. Per germline, CDR1 SGDLS and CDR2 YYNGEE. The CDR3 sequence is 16 residues long. Unmatched junction bases numbered 11, after V lost 2 bases and J lost 7 bases. The CDR3 sequence: CASSVNGGRFVNEQFF. The CDR3 bases are TGTGCCAGCAGCGTGAACGGCGGGAGGTTTGTGAATGAGCAGTTCTTC.

This chain links TRBV16 with TRBJ1-1, with TRBD1 identical over 7 bases. With V trimmed by 4 bases and J by 2 bases, 4 bases remained unmatched. Germline V CDR1 and CDR2: KGHSY, FQNENV. The CDR3 loop spans 14 amino acids. The CDR3 DNA follows: TGTGCCAGCAGCCGAGACAGGGTAAACACTGAAGCTTTCTTT. It codes for CASSRDRVNTEAFF.

The chain combines TRBV11-1 with TRBJ2-3, with 8 bases identical to TRBD2. This CDR3 region has 16 residues. J gave up 5 bases and V 5 bases, and 12 bases lay outside the gene matches. Per germline, CDR1 SGHAT and CDR2 FQDESV (reference sequence). CDR3 DNA sequence: TGTGCCAGCAGCCGTGGCGGGGGGCCCTTCCAAGATACGCAGTATTTT. It is translated as CASSRGGGPFQDTQYF. Drawing the rest from reference TRBV11-1 and TRBJ2-3, the complete variable domain is EAEVAQSPRYKITEKSQAVAFWCDPISGHATLYWYRQILGQGPELLVQFQDESVVDDSQLPKDRFSAERLKGVDSTLKIQPAELGDSAMYLCASSRGGGPFQDTQYFGPGTRLTVL.

The rearrangement uses TRBV5-6 and TRBJ1-3; D gene unclear. The CDR3 is 15 residues long. Trimming took 1 base from V and 2 from J, leaving 10 bases between them. Germline V gene data show CDR1 as SGHDT and CDR2 as YYEEEE. The CDR3 loop is CASSLTGGAGNTIYF. CDR3 DNA: TGTGCCAGCAGCTTGACGGGCGGGGCTGGAAACACCATATATTTT.

The rearrangement uses TRBV10-1 and TRBJ1-1; no clear D. The CDR3 sequence is 15 residues long. V gave up 5 bases and J gave up 1 base, with 14 bases separating them. Germline V lookup: CDR1 WNHNN, CDR2 SYGVQD (reference sequence). CDR3 bases: TGCGCCAGCAGTCTATCTACACAGACGAACACTGAAGCTTTCTTT. Residues: CASSLSTQTNTEAFF.

The chain employs TRBV6-5 and TRBJ1-4; TRBD1 matches 8 bases. CDR1 and CDR2 from the germline V gene are MNHEY and SVGAGI. After removal of 5 bases from V and 5 bases from J, the junction contained 4 bases not matched to a gene. This CDR3 contains 14 residues. This chain's CDR3 is CASSPTGENEKLFF. The CDR3 nucleotides are TGTGCCAGCAGTCCGACAGGGGAAAATGAAAAACTGTTTTTT.

The gene calls are TRBV19 and TRBJ2-6, with 9 bases identical to TRBD1. The junction had 5 bases not matched to a gene; V was cut back by 6 bases and J by 2 bases. Per the germline V gene, CDR1 is LNHDA and CDR2 is SQIVND (reference sequence). The length of the CDR3 is 16 residues. The CDR3 nucleotides are TGTGCCAGTAGCGGACAGGGGTTGACTGGGGCCAACGTCCTGACTTTC. This gives the protein CASSGQGLTGANVLTF.

The rearrangement joins TRBV10-1 to TRBJ1-1; no definite D call. Germline CDR1 and CDR2: WNHNN and SYGVQD (reference sequence). The V end was cut by 0 bases, the J end by 6 bases, with 8 bases between. The CDR3 consists of 13 residues. The CDR3 bases are TGCGCCAGCAGTGAGTCCAGGCGGGCTGAAGCTTTCTTT. Protein sequence: CASSESRRAEAFF.

The chain has TRBV9 and TRBJ1-2; tentatively, D is TRBD1 (5 bases). This CDR3 region has 12 residues. The V and J ends lost 3 bases and 4 bases respectively, with 7 bases between them. Germline V gene lookup returns CDR1 SGDLS and CDR2 YYNGEE. The CDR3 nucleotides read TGTGCCAGCAGCGCGGGGGTCTATGGCTACACCTTC. Its protein is CASSAGVYGYTF.

CDR3 protein: CASSFRSAYSNQPQHF. The CDR3 DNA is TGTGCCAGCAGCTTCAGGTCGGCGTATAGCAATCAGCCCCAGCATTTT. The rearrangement links TRBV5-8 to TRBJ1-5, with D hard to call. CDR1 SGHTS and CDR2 YDEGEE come from the germline V gene. The CDR3 is made up of 16 amino acids. Trimming removed 2 bases from V and 0 bases from J, with 12 bases in between.

The genes are TRBV2 and TRBJ1-1; D unclear. Trimming shortened V by 4 bases and J by 7 bases, and 7 bases separated the two germline ends. CDR1 is SNHLY and CDR2 is FYNNEI in the germline V gene. The CDR3 has 11 amino acids. CDR3 sequence: CASSGEVEAFF. CDR3 sequence (DNA): TGTGCCAGCAGTGGCGAGGTTGAAGCTTTCTTT.

The chain carries TRBV5-5 and TRBJ2-3; 14 positions agree with TRBD2. Germline lookup yields CDR1 SGHKS and CDR2 YYEKEE (reference sequence). The V gene end was trimmed by 4 bases and the J gene end by 3 bases; junction bases not matched to a gene: 10. There are 18 residues in the CDR3. The CDR3 is CASSRTGLAGEETDTQYF. In DNA, the CDR3 is TGTGCCAGCAGCCGAACGGGACTAGCGGGGGAAGAGACAGATACGCAGTATTTT.

CDR3 sequence (DNA): TGTGCCAGCAGCCGACTGACTGGGGCCAACGTCCTGACTTTC. Its protein is CASSRLTGANVLTF. This chain links TRBV7-9 with TRBJ2-6; D remains unclear. CDR3 length: 14 residues. The germline V gene encodes CDR1 SEHNR and CDR2 FQNEAQ (reference sequence). Trimming removed 5 bases at V and 2 bases at J, with 7 bases between.

The chain has TRBV20-1 and TRBJ2-7; TRBD2 matches at 8 bases. The germline gives CDR1 DFQATT, CDR2 SNEGSKA (reference sequence). Unmatched junction bases numbered 9, after V lost 3 bases and J lost 5 bases. The CDR3 sequence is 14 residues long. The CDR3, as DNA: TGCAGTGCTAGTCTCACGGGGACTAGTAACGAGCAGTACTTC. Translation: CSASLTGTSNEQYF.

This sequence joins TRBV19 and TRBJ2-6; D gene uncertain. Germline V gene lookup returns CDR1 LNHDA and CDR2 SQIVND (reference sequence). Trimming shortened V by 0 bases and J by 0 bases, and 6 bases separated the two germline ends. CDR3 length: 16 amino acids. The CDR3 coding sequence is TGTGCCAGTAGTATAGAGGGCAACTCTGGGGCCAACGTCCTGACTTTC. Translating gives CASSIEGNSGANVLTF.